This TCR beta chain was obtained from a study of OX40 agonist ivuxolimab in advanced cancers. The CDR3 is 17 residues long. TCRdb keeps only in-frame clones here, not all; method: immunoSEQ multiplex PCR. Of 45,000 to 65,000 clones in the sample, 88% were seen once. The sequenced sample was CD4+ or CD8+ T cells sorted from blood, obtained in a trial of the OX40 agonist ivuxolimab. The chain combines TRBV12-1 with TRBJ2-7; TRBD2 is taken as the D call from the table, unchecked against the DNA. TRBV12-1 is a pseudogene locus. This TCR was recovered from an adult with an advanced solid tumor such as melanoma, head and neck, liver or kidney cancer. The CDR3 here is CASSPGTSGTSSYEQYF. CDR3 coding DNA: TGTGCCAGCAGCCCTGGGACTAGCGGGACCAGCTCCTACGAGCAGTACTTC.